The 2 T cell receptor beta chains below all came from one sample that was sequenced in a study of T cell responses to AZD1222 COVID-19 vaccine. This table comes from immunoSEQ multiplex PCR, and its TCRdb copy is limited to in-frame clones, with some not included. The sample carries about 110,000 clones, approximately 89% recorded once. Sequences were derived from peripheral blood, sampled on day 0 of MenACWY control vaccination. These receptors all stem from an adult in good health.

This chain connects TRBV5-1 to TRBJ2-7; D may match TRBD1 or TRBD2 (5 bases each). Trimming pared 2 bases from V and 3 bases from J, leaving 12 bases between. Germline V lookup: CDR1 SGHRS, CDR2 YFSETQ. There are 14 residues in the CDR3. Here the CDR3 reads CASSFWDGLYEQYF. The CDR3 coding sequence is TGCGCCAGCAGCTTCTGGGACGGACTCTACGAGCAGTACTTC. The variable domain in full, with the rest retrieved from reference TRBV5-1 and TRBJ2-7, is KAGVTQTPRYLIKTRGQQVTLSCSPISGHRSVSWYQQTPGQGLQFLFEYFSETQRNKGNFPGRFSGRQFSNSRSEMNVSTLELGDSALYLCASSFWDGLYEQYFGPGTRLTVT.

The chain joins TRBV19 to TRBJ2-7; 8 bases agree with TRBD1. CDR1 is LNHDA and CDR2 is SQIVND in the germline V gene (reference sequence). The ends lost 1 base at V and 6 bases at J; junction bases unmatched: 8. The CDR3 spans 15 residues. The CDR3 protein is CASSIASGQGAEQYF. The DNA of the CDR3 is TGTGCCAGTAGTATAGCATCCGGACAGGGTGCCGAGCAGTACTTC.